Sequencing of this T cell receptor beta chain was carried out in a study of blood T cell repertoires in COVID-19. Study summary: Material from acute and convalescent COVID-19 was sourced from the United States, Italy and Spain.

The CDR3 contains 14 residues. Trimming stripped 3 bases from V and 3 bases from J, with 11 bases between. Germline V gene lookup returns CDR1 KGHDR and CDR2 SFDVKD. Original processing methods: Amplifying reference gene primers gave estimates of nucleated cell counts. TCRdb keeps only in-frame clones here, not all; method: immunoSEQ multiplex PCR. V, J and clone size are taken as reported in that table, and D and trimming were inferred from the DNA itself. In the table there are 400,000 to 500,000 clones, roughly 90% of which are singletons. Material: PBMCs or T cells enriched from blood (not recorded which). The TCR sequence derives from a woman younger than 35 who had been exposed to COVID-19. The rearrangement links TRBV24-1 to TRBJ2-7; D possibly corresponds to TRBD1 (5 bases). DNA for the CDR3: TGTGCCACCAGTGATGGGCAGGGCATCTACGAGCAGTACTTC. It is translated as CATSDGQGIYEQYF.